Listed here are 23 T cell receptor beta chains from one sample, sequenced in a study of human T cells and chemical hapten exposure. TCRdb fed the RACE reads into MiXCR, producing one record per CDR3 protein. The sample contains around 360,000 distinct CDR3 sequences, about 6.9% of which appear only once. Stated time point: patch test 2, 6 weeks after DPC sensitization. The treatment was: therapeutic diphenylcyclopropenone sensitization with weekly scalp DPC. Sequencing used whole blood, obtained in connection with sensitization to the hapten diphenylcyclopropenone (DPC). These receptors were collected from a woman younger than 30 with alopecia areata. Some clones in this sample may be carry-over from other donors' samples.

This clonotype appeared many times. The chain couples TRBV10-3 to TRBJ2-1; 14 bases line up with TRBD2. The CDR3 is made up of 15 amino acids. Germline V gives CDR1 ENHRY, CDR2 SYGVKD. Germline trimming cut 4 bases from V and 9 bases from J; bases unmatched to any gene: 5. The CDR3: CAISGPGLAGVEQFF. In DNA, the CDR3 is TGTGCCATCAGTGGACCGGGACTAGCGGGGGTTGAGCAGTTCTTC.

This clonotype was observed many times. This chain links TRBV29-1 with TRBJ1-2; no firm D call. Trimming shortened V by 3 bases and J by 12 bases, and 8 bases separated the two germline ends. The CDR3 is 9 residues long. The germline V gene encodes CDR1 SQVTM and CDR2 ANQGSEA. In nucleotides, the CDR3 is TGCAGCGTTGAGTATGGAGACACCTTC. Amino acid sequence: CSVEYGDTF.

The V call is TRBV6-6, the J call TRBJ2-5; D not certain. Trimming left V 5 bases short and J 2 bases short, with 6 bases between. The CDR3 covers 12 residues. In germline, CDR1 is MNHNY, CDR2 SVGAGI (reference sequence). The CDR3 spells CASSRVQETQYF. The CDR3 DNA sequence: TGTGCCAGCAGTCGGGTACAAGAGACCCAGTACTTC.

There are many counts of this clonotype. This chain connects TRBV20-1 to TRBJ2-5; 8 positions agree with TRBD2. The J segment lost 4 bases and the V segment lost 0 bases, leaving 1 base of the junction unmatched. The CDR3 sequence is 13 residues long. Germline-derived CDR1 and CDR2 are DFQATT and SNEGSKA (reference sequence). This CDR3 is CSAREAGVETQYF. CDR3 DNA sequence: TGCAGTGCTAGAGAAGCGGGGGTAGAGACCCAGTACTTC.

There are many counts of this clonotype. CDR3 nucleotide sequence: TGTGCCAGCAGTCTCAGGGATTCACCCCTCCACTTT. Protein: CASSLRDSPLHF. The genes are TRBV6-5 and TRBJ1-6; D is possibly TRBD1 (5 bases). Between the trimmed V and J ends, which lost 5 bases and 8 bases, there was a span of 7 bases. The CDR3 is made up of 12 amino acids. Germline CDR1 reads MNHEY; CDR2 reads SVGAGI.

This clonotype was seen a handful of times. This chain uses TRBV7-8 with TRBJ1-5; 7 bases align to TRBD1. The V gene end was trimmed by 5 bases and the J gene end by 1 base; junction bases not matched to a gene: 11. The CDR3 length is 17 residues. Germline values: CDR1 SGHVS, CDR2 FQNEAQ. CDR3 amino acids: CASSVREQGLSNQPQHF. The CDR3 nucleotides read TGTGCCAGCAGCGTTAGGGAACAGGGGCTGAGCAATCAGCCCCAGCATTTT.

There are a few counts of this clonotype. Mismatch with germline at one junction end may stem from a read error. This chain links TRBV7-7 with TRBJ2-5, with D unclear. The germline gives CDR1 SSHAT, CDR2 FNYEAQ (reference sequence). The CDR3 runs to 15 residues. The CDR3 is CASSPYPGVQETQYF. For the CDR3, the DNA is TGTGCTAGCAGCCCATATCCCGGTGTCCAAGAGACCCAGTACTTC.

This clonotype was seen only a few times. The rearrangement links TRBV6-1 to TRBJ2-5, with a tentative D call TRBD1 (6 bases). Trimming took off 11 bases at V and 3 bases at J, with 19 bases between the two ends. Per germline, CDR1 MNHNS and CDR2 SASEGT. The CDR3 covers 14 residues. The CDR3: CAAHGGAGEETQYF. The CDR3 region has the DNA TGTGCCGCCCACGGTGGGGCAGGGGAAGAGACCCAGTACTTC.

V and J are TRBV7-9 and TRBJ2-7; D not certain. The CDR3 has 12 residues. V gave up 5 bases and J gave up 1 base, with 6 bases separating them. Per the germline V gene, CDR1 is SEHNR and CDR2 is FQNEAQ (reference sequence). Here the CDR3 reads CASSQTSYEQYF. CDR3 DNA sequence: TGTGCCAGCAGCCAGACATCCTACGAGCAGTACTTC.

V is TRBV12-3 or TRBV12-4 and J is TRBJ1-5; D is uncertain. V lost 5 bases and J lost 2, with 10 bases in between. CDR3 length equals 14 residues. CDR3 residues: CASSGAAGNQPQHF. In DNA form, the CDR3 reads TGTGCCAGCAGTGGAGCGGCCGGCAATCAGCCCCAGCATTTT.

This clonotype was counted at least ten times. It is unclear where the CDR3 begins or ends on the DNA, so no DNA is shown, and the CDR3 is as TCRdb lists it. This CDR3 reads CASSEVEGLWGSGSF. The chain links TRBV2 to TRBJ1-1; the table's D call of TRBD1 was not tested on the DNA. CDR1 is SNHLY, CDR2 FYNNEI, per germline. The CDR3 extends over 15 residues, inclusive of both ends.

This clonotype was counted only a few times. The chain couples TRBV10-3 to TRBJ1-5; 7 nucleotides agree with TRBD1. The V and J ends lost 3 bases and 2 bases, in that order; junction bases with no gene match: 1. The germline V gene encodes CDR1 ENHRY and CDR2 SYGVKD. The CDR3 spans 14 residues. This chain's CDR3 is CAISDGTGNQPQHF. CDR3 nucleotide sequence: TGTGCCATCAGTGATGGGACAGGCAATCAGCCCCAGCATTTT.

The rearrangement joins TRBV7-2 to TRBJ2-6; TRBD1 might be the D (6 bases). Trimming shortened V by 4 bases and J by 2 bases, and 18 bases separated the two germline ends. From germline, CDR1 is SGHTA and CDR2 FQGNSA. CDR3 length equals 18 residues. The CDR3: CASSSPENYRAGANVLTF. The CDR3, as DNA: TGTGCCAGCAGCTCACCAGAGAACTACAGGGCTGGGGCCAACGTCCTGACTTTC.

For the CDR3, the DNA is TGTGCCAGCAGTTTAATAGGGACTTTATACGAGCAGTACTTC. This translates into CASSLIGTLYEQYF. This chain links TRBV28 with TRBJ2-7; maybe TRBD2 (6 bases). Germline CDR1 reads MDHEN; CDR2 reads SYDVKM. Trimming stripped 2 bases from V and 4 bases from J, with 12 bases between. The CDR3 runs 14 residues.

This clonotype has a count of ten or more. The rearrangement joins TRBV2 to TRBJ1-2; 11 bases are a match to TRBD1. The CDR3 has 14 residues. In germline, CDR1 is SNHLY, CDR2 FYNNEI. The trim removed 5 bases at V and 7 bases at J, leaving 6 bases unmatched. CDR3 in amino acids: CASSLDRGLAGYTF. Written as DNA, the CDR3 is TGTGCCAGCAGTCTGGACAGGGGGCTCGCTGGCTACACCTTC. The full variable domain, its missing parts supplied by reference TRBV2 and TRBJ1-2, is EPEVTQTPSHQVTQMGQEVILRCVPISNHLYFYWYRQILGQKVEFLVSFYNNEISEKSEIFDDQFSVERPDGSNFTLKIRSTKLEDSAMYFCASSLDRGLAGYTFGSGTRLTVV.

At least ten counts were recorded for this clonotype. This chain connects TRBV20-1 to TRBJ1-1, with D possibly being TRBD1 (6 bases). Germline lookup yields CDR1 DFQATT and CDR2 SNEGSKA (reference sequence). The V end lost 5 bases, the J end lost 1 base, and 11 bases lay between the germline ends. The CDR3 has 13 amino acids. CDR3 protein: CSAFQQGNTEAFF. The CDR3 region has the DNA TGCAGTGCTTTCCAACAGGGGAACACTGAAGCTTTCTTT.

Many counts were recorded for this clonotype. This sequence joins TRBV29-1 and TRBJ1-1; tentatively, D is TRBD1 (5 bases). CDR1 SQVTM and CDR2 ANQGSEA come from the germline V gene. The V end lost 1 base, the J end lost 3 bases, and 15 bases lay between the germline ends. The CDR3 contains 15 residues. The CDR3 nucleotides read TGCAGCGTTGAAGTTATAGGGGCGGGCGACACTGAAGCTTTCTTT. Amino acid sequence: CSVEVIGAGDTEAFF. Full variable domain (rest looked up from reference TRBV29-1 and TRBJ1-1): SAVISQKPSRDICQRGTSLTIQCQVDSQVTMMFWYRQQPGQSLTLIATANQGSEATYESGFVIDKFPISRPNLTFSTLTVSNMSPEDSSIYLCSVEVIGAGDTEAFFGQGTRLTVV.

On this clonotype itself: An end of the junction differs from the germline gene, which may be a read error. This sequence joins TRBV5-1 and TRBJ2-3; D is ambiguous. This CDR3 comprises 14 residues. Germline CDR1 reads SGHRS; CDR2 reads YFSETQ. CDR3 DNA: TGCGCCTGCAGCTGGATCATGGGCACAGATACGCAGTATTTT. Protein sequence: CACSWIMGTDTQYF.

This clonotype showed up many times. The chain carries TRBV6-6 and TRBJ2-3, with TRBD1 matching over 11 bases. The J segment lost 3 bases and the V segment lost 5 bases, leaving 4 bases of the junction unmatched. Germline CDR1 reads MNHNY; CDR2 reads SVGAGI (reference sequence). This CDR3 spans 15 amino acids. CDR3 in amino acids: CASSGGQGATDTQYF. For the CDR3, the DNA is TGTGCCAGCAGTGGAGGACAGGGGGCAACAGATACGCAGTATTTT.

This clonotype was found many times. The chain couples TRBV2 to TRBJ1-2; 9 bases are a match to TRBD1. This CDR3 has 14 amino acids. Germline CDR1 reads SNHLY; CDR2 reads FYNNEI. V was clipped by 8 bases and J by 7 bases; unmatched bases: 11. The DNA for the CDR3 is TGTGCCAGCTGTTCTCTACAGGGGGCGGGTGGCTACACCTTC. Translating gives CASCSLQGAGGYTF.

The chain is built from TRBV7-6 and TRBJ2-1; 8 nucleotides match TRBD2. The CDR3 totals 11 residues. CDR1 and CDR2 from the germline V gene are SGHVS and FNYEAQ. The J segment lost 9 bases and the V segment lost 8 bases, leaving 3 bases of the junction unmatched. The CDR3 coding sequence is TGTGCCAGCGCGCGGGGGGTTGAGCAGTTCTTC. Amino acid sequence: CASARGVEQFF. The complete variable domain, with remaining parts taken from reference TRBV7-6 and TRBJ2-1, reads GAGVSQSPRYKVTKRGQDVALRCDPISGHVSLYWYRQALGQGPEFLTYFNYEAQQDKSGLPNDRFSAERPEGSISTLTIQRTEQRDSAMYRCASARGVEQFFGPGTRLTVL.

This clonotype was counted a few times. This chain uses TRBV12-3 or TRBV12-4 with TRBJ1-2, with D maybe TRBD1 (5 bases). The CDR3 contains 14 residues. V was pared by 5 bases and J by 5 bases, with 15 bases between. CDR3 DNA: TGTGCCAGCAGTCCACTCGGGACTGCTTATGGCTACACCTTC. Translated, it gives CASSPLGTAYGYTF.

CDR3 region: CSASTPGANVLTF. Here the CDR3 DNA reads TGCAGTGCTAGTACCCCTGGGGCCAACGTCCTGACTTTC. The rearrangement joins TRBV20-1 to TRBJ2-6; D gene unclear. V gave up 3 bases and J gave up 2 bases, with 5 bases separating them. Germline CDR1 is DFQATT and CDR2 is SNEGSKA (reference sequence). This CDR3 comprises 13 residues.